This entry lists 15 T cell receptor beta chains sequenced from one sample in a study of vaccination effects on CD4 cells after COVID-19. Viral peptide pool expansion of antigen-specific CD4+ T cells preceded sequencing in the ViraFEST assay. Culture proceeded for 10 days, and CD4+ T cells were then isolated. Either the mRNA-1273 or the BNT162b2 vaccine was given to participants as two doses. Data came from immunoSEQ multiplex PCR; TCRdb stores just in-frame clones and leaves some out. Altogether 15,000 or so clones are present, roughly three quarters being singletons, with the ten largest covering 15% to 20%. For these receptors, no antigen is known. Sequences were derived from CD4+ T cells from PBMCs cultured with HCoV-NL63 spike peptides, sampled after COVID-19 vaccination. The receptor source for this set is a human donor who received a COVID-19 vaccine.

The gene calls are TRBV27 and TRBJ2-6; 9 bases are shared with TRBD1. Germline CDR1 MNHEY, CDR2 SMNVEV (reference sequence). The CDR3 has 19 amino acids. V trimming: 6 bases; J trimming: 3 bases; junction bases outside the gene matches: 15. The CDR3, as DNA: TGTGCCAGCAGGGTCAATACAGGGGGCAAGGGACTTGGGGCCAACGTCCTGACTTTC. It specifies CASRVNTGGKGLGANVLTF.

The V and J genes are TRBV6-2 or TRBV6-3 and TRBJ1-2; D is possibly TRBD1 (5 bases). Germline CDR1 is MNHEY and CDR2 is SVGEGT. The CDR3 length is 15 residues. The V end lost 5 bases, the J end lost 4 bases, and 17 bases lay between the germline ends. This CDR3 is CASSQQFGGTYGYTF. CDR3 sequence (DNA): TGTGCCAGCAGTCAGCAATTTGGCGGGACCTATGGCTACACCTTC.

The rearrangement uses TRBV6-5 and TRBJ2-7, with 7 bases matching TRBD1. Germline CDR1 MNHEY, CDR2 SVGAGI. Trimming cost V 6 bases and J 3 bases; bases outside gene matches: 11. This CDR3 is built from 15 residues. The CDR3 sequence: CASRQGKTGFYEQYF. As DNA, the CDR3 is TGTGCCAGCAGACAGGGGAAAACAGGATTCTACGAGCAGTACTTC.

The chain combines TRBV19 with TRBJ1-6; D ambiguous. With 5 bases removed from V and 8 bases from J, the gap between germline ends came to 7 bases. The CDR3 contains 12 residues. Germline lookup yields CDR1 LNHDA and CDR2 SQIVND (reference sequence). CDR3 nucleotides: TGTGCCAGTAGTTATAGGGATTCACCCCTCCACTTT. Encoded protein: CASSYRDSPLHF.

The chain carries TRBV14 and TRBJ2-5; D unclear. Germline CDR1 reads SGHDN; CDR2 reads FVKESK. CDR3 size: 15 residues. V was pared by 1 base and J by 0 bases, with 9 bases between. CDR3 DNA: TGTGCCAGCAGCCAAGGTCTCCACAACCAAGAGACCCAGTACTTC. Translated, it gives CASSQGLHNQETQYF.

In nucleotides, the CDR3 is TGTGCCAGCAGCAAGCACGGGACAGGAAATGAAAAACTGTTTTTT. It yields the protein CASSKHGTGNEKLFF. The rearrangement uses TRBV7-2 and TRBJ1-4, with 8 bases identical to TRBD1. The V gene end was trimmed by 5 bases and the J gene end by 5 bases; junction bases not matched to a gene: 7. CDR3 length: 15 residues. Germline V CDR1 and CDR2: SGHTA, FQGNSA.

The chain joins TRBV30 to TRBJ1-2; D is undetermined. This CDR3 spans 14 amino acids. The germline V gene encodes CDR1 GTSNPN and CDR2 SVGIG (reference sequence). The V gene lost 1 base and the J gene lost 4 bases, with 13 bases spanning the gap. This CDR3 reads CAWSGTGPIYGYTF. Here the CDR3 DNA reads TGTGCCTGGAGTGGAACCGGGCCAATCTATGGCTACACCTTC. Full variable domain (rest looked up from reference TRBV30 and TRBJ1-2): SQTIHQWPATLVQPVGSPLSLECTVEGTSNPNLYWYRQAAGRGLQLLFYSVGIGQISSEVPQNLSASRPQDRQFILSSKKLLLSDSGFYLCAWSGTGPIYGYTFGSGTRLTVV.

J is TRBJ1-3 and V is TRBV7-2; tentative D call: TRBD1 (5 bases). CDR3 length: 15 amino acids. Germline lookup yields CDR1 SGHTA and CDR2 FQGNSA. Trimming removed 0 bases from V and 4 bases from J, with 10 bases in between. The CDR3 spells CASSLATGPGNTIYF. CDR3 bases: TGTGCCAGCAGCTTAGCGACGGGGCCAGGAAACACCATATATTTT.

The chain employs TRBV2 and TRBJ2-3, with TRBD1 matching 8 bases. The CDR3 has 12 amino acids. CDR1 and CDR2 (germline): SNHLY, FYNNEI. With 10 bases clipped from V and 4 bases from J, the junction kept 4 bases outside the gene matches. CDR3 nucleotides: TGTGCCACCCGGACAGGGCCAGATACGCAGTATTTT. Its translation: CATRTGPDTQYF.

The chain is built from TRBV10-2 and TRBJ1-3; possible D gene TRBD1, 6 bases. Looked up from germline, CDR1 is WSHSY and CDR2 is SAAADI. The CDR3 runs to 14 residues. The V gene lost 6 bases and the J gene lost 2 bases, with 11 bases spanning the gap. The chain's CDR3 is CASRHRATGNTIYF. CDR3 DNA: TGCGCCAGCAGACACAGGGCGACTGGAAACACCATATATTTT.

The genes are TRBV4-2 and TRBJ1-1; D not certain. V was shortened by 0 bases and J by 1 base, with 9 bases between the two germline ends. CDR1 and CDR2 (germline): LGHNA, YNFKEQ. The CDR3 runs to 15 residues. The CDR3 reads CASSQDSGPNTEAFF. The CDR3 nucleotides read TGTGCCAGCAGCCAAGATTCCGGACCGAACACTGAAGCTTTCTTT.

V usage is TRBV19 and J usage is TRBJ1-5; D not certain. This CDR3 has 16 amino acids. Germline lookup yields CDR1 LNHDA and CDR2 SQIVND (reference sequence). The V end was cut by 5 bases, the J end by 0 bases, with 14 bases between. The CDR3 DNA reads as TGTGCCAGTAGTGCGACCCTCTCGCATAGCAATCAGCCCCAGCATTTT. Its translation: CASSATLSHSNQPQHF.

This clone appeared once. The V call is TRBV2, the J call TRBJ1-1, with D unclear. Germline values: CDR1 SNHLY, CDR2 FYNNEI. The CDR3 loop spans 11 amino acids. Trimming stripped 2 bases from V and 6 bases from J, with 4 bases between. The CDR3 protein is CASSESAEAFF. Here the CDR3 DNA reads TGTGCCAGCAGTGAATCGGCTGAAGCTTTCTTT. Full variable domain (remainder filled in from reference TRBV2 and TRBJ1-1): EPEVTQTPSHQVTQMGQEVILRCVPISNHLYFYWYRQILGQKVEFLVSFYNNEISEKSEIFDDQFSVERPDGSNFTLKIRSTKLEDSAMYFCASSESAEAFFGQGTRLTVV.

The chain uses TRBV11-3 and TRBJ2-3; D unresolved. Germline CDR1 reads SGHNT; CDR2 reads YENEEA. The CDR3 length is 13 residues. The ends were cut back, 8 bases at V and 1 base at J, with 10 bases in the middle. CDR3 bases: TGTGCCAGCGCAGTTAGGGGCACAGATACGCAGTATTTT. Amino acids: CASAVRGTDTQYF.

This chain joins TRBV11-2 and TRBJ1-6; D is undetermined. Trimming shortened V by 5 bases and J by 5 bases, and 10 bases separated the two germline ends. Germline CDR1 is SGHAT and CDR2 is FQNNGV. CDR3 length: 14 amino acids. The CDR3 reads CASSPRTDNSPLHF. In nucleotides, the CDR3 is TGTGCCAGCAGCCCGCGGACGGATAATTCACCCCTCCACTTT.